Presented here are 14 T cell receptor beta chains from one specimen sequenced in a study of lymphopenia after photon versus proton radiotherapy. Data came from immunoSEQ multiplex PCR; TCRdb stores just in-frame clones and leaves some out. The sample shows 20,000 to 30,000 clones, roughly 80% of them seen only once. Sequences were derived from peripheral blood, sampled from a patient treated with photon-based radiotherapy. The origin of the receptors is a middle-aged man with gastric cancer.

This clone was counted a few times. CDR3 sequence: CASSQGGSTEAFF. The DNA of the CDR3 is TGCGCCAGCAGCCAGGGGGGGAGCACTGAAGCTTTCTTT. This chain uses TRBV4-1 with TRBJ1-1; possibly TRBD1 for D (5 bases). V lost 3 bases to trimming and J lost 4 bases, with 9 bases between them. This CDR3 spans 13 amino acids. Germline assignment: CDR1 MGHRA and CDR2 YSYEKL.

The genes are TRBV5-1 and TRBJ1-1; no clear D. The CDR3 consists of 12 residues. Germline V gives CDR1 SGHRS, CDR2 YFSETQ. The V gene lost 1 base and the J gene lost 8 bases, with 9 bases spanning the gap. CDR3 DNA: TGCGCCAGCAGCTTGACTTCGACGGAAGCTTTCTTT. Its translation: CASSLTSTEAFF.

This clone was counted a few times. This chain uses TRBV6-1 with TRBJ2-7, with D perhaps matching TRBD2 (6 bases). Germline CDR1 MNHNS, CDR2 SASEGT. Trimming took 1 base from V and 3 from J, leaving 13 bases between them. The CDR3 is 15 amino acids. CDR3 residues: CASSEGYGGRYEQYF. The CDR3 nucleotides read TGTGCCAGCAGTGAAGGCTACGGGGGACGCTACGAGCAGTACTTC.

This clone was seen once. This chain joins TRBV27 and TRBJ2-3; the D is unclear. From germline, CDR1 is MNHEY and CDR2 SMNVEV (reference sequence). Deletions cut 2 bases from V and 2 bases from J, with 5 bases between. The CDR3 length is 13 residues. CDR3 residues: CASSLVLTDTQYF. In nucleotides, the CDR3 is TGTGCCAGCAGTTTAGTGCTCACAGATACGCAGTATTTT.

CDR3 in DNA: TGTGCCAGCAGGAGAGGGGGGGTGAACACAGATACGCAGTATTTT. As protein: CASRRGGVNTDTQYF. V is TRBV6-1 and J is TRBJ2-3, with a weak D call TRBD2 (7 bases). Germline CDR1 is MNHNS and CDR2 is SASEGT. V was shortened by 6 bases and J by 2 bases, with 15 bases between the two germline ends. CDR3 length: 15 amino acids.

The count of this clone is one. The rearrangement links TRBV7-2 to TRBJ2-5, with D possibly matching TRBD1 (5 bases). The CDR3 length is 13 residues. CDR1 is SGHTA, CDR2 FQGNSA, per germline. The V end lost 3 bases, the J end lost 5 bases, and 10 bases lay between the germline ends. CDR3 in amino acids: CASSLIPGETQYF. CDR3 DNA: TGTGCCAGCAGCTTGATCCCAGGGGAGACCCAGTACTTC.

This rearrangement joins TRBV21-1 to TRBJ2-5; the table's D gene call, TRBD1, was not cross checked with the DNA. TRBV21-1 is annotated as a pseudogene. The CDR3 contains 16 residues. The chain's CDR3 is CASSERDRPYQETQYF. The CDR3 region has the DNA TGTGCCAGCAGCGAACGGGACAGGCCATACCAAGAGACCCAGTACTTC.

The chain uses TRBV4-3 and TRBJ2-2; TRBD2 might be the D (6 bases). The CDR3 is 15 amino acids. The germline V and J ends were trimmed by 1 base and 3 bases, with 9 bases remaining between them. CDR1 is LGHNA, CDR2 YSLEER, per germline. The CDR3 loop reads CASSQVGGYTGELFF. CDR3 DNA: TGCGCCAGCAGCCAAGTTGGAGGGTACACCGGGGAGCTGTTTTTT.

About this clone: Additional DNA sequences in this sample encode the identical CDR3. The rearrangement links TRBV7-2 to TRBJ1-2; 7 bases agree with TRBD1. V was clipped by 6 bases and J by 3 bases; unmatched bases: 4. Germline V gene data show CDR1 as SGHTA and CDR2 as FQGNSA. The CDR3 extends over 13 amino acids. CDR3 nucleotides: TGTGCCAGCAGTCCCGACAGGGACTATGGCTACACCTTC. This encodes CASSPDRDYGYTF.

The chain combines TRBV11-2 with TRBJ2-1, with D uncertain. The V end was cut by 0 bases, the J end by 3 bases, with 12 bases between. Germline lookup yields CDR1 SGHAT and CDR2 FQNNGV. The CDR3 sequence is 16 residues long. CDR3 coding DNA: TGTGCCAGCAGCTTAGATTCCCACAGAAACTACAATGAGCAGTTCTTC. Protein: CASSLDSHRNYNEQFF.

The chain carries TRBV27 and TRBJ2-7, with a possible D match to TRBD2 (5 bases). From germline, CDR1 is MNHEY and CDR2 SMNVEV (reference sequence). V was clipped by 3 bases and J by 2 bases, with 8 bases between them. This CDR3 spans 13 amino acids. The chain's CDR3 is CASSLAGAYEQYF. Written as DNA, the CDR3 is TGTGCCAGCAGTTTGGCCGGGGCCTACGAGCAGTACTTC.

The V and J genes are TRBV11-2 and TRBJ2-1; 10 nucleotides line up with TRBD2. CDR1 SGHAT and CDR2 FQNNGV come from the germline V gene. CDR3 length: 17 residues. The V segment lost 2 bases and the J segment 7 bases; nucleotides outside the gene matches: 11. CDR3 nucleotides: TGTGCCAGCAGCTTAAACCCAGGGGTAGCGGGGGGTAATGAGCAGTTCTTC. Translating it yields CASSLNPGVAGGNEQFF.

Only a few counts were recorded for this clone. The chain combines TRBV12-5 with TRBJ1-1; D is perhaps TRBD1 (6 bases). This CDR3 has 12 residues. Trimming took off 7 bases at V and 5 bases at J, with 11 bases between the two ends. The V gene's germline CDR1 is LGHNT and CDR2 FRNRAP. The CDR3 sequence: CASALTGTEAFF. The DNA of the CDR3 is TGTGCTAGTGCCCTTACAGGGACTGAAGCTTTCTTT.

The chain combines TRBV4-2 with TRBJ2-6; 10 positions agree with TRBD2. The CDR3 loop spans 18 amino acids. Losses at the gene ends were 5 bases for V and 3 bases for J; bases not matched to a gene: 10. Germline V gene lookup returns CDR1 LGHNA and CDR2 YNFKEQ. CDR3 region: CASSGESGGAYGANVLTF. In nucleotides, the CDR3 is TGTGCCAGCAGCGGAGAGAGCGGGGGGGCTTATGGGGCCAACGTCCTGACTTTC.